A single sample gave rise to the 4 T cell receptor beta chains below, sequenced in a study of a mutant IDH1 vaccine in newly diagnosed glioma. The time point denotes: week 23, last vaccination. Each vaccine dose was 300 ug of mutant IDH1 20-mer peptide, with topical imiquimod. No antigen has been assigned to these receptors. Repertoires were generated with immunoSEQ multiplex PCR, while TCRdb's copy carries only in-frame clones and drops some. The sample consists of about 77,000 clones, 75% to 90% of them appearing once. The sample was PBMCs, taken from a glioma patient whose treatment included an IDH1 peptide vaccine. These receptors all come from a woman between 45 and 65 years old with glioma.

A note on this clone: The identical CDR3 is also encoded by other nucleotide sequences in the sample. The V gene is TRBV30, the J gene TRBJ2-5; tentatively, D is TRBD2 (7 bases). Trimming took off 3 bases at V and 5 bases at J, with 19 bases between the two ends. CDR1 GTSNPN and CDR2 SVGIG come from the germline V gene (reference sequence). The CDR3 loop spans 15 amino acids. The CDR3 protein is CAWRVGGGAWETQYF. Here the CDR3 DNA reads TGTGCCTGGAGGGTGGGGGGGGGCGCTTGGGAGACCCAGTACTTC.

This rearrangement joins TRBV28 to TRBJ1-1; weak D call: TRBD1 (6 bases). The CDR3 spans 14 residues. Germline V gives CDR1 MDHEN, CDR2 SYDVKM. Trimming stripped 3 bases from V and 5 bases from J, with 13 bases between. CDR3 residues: CASSLHTGSTEAFF. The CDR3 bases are TGTGCCAGCAGTTTGCACACAGGGAGTACTGAAGCTTTCTTT.

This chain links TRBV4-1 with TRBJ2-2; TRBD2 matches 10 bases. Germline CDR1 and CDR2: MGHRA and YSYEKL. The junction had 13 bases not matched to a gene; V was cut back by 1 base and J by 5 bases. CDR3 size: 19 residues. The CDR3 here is CASSQGGILAGIFTGELFF. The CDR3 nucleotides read TGCGCCAGCAGCCAAGGGGGTATACTAGCGGGAATATTTACCGGGGAGCTGTTTTTT.

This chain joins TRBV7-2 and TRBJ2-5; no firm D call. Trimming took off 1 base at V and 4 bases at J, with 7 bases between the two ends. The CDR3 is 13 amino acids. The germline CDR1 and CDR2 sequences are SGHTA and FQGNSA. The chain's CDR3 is CASSLVLGETQYF. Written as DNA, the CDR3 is TGTGCCAGCAGCTTAGTGCTAGGAGAGACCCAGTACTTC.